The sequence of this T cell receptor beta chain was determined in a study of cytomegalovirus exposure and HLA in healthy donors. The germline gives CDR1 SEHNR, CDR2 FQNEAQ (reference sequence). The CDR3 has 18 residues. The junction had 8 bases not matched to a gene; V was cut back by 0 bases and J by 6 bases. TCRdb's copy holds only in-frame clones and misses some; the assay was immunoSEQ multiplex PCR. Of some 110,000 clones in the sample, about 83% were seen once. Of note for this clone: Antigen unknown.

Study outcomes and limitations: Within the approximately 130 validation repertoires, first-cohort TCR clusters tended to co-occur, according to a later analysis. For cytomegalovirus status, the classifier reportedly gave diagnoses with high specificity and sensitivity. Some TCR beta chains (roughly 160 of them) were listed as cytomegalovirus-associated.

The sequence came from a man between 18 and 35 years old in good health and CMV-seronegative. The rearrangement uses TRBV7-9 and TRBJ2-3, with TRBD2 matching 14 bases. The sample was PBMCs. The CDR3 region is CASSLAAGLAGVWDTQYF. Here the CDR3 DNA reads TGTGCCAGCAGCTTAGCAGCGGGACTAGCGGGAGTGTGGGATACGCAGTATTTT.